This TCR beta chain was identified in a study of beta chain features in type 1 diabetes. The study's findings and limits: Across all four CD4+ subsets, people with type 1 diabetes showed modestly shorter TCRB CDR3s.

Isolation of CD4+ naive, central memory, regulatory and stem cell-like memory cells was achieved by sorting via CD45RO/CCR7/CD25/CD127/CD95/CD27. The sample holds a few counts of this clone. Its specificity is unknown. Other DNA sequences from this sample encode an identical CDR3 as well. The sequenced template was cDNA made from the entire isolated RNA. Profiled with immunoSEQ multiplex PCR; TCRdb holds only in-frame clones, not every one. The repertoire consists of a few hundred thousand clones, with around 26% occurring once and the leading ten covering roughly 4%. Sequenced: central memory CD4+ T cells from blood. The clonotype was recovered from a man under 40 in good health.

The CDR3 DNA reads TGTGCCATCAGCAGCCCGTCGAGCACTGAAGCTTTCTTT. Translation gives CAISSPSSTEAFF. The gene calls are TRBV10-3 and TRBJ1-1; D not certain. Germline-derived CDR1 and CDR2 are ENHRY and SYGVKD. This CDR3 has 13 residues. Between the trimmed V and J ends, which lost 6 bases and 4 bases, there was a span of 12 bases.